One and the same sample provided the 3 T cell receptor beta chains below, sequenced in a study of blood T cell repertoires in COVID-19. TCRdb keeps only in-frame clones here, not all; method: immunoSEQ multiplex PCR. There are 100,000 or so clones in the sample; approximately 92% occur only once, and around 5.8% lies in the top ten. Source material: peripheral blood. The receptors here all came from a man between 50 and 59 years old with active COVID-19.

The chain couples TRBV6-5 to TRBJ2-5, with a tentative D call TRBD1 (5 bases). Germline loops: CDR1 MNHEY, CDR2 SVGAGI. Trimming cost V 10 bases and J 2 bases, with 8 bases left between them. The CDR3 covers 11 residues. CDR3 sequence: CATRQQETQYF. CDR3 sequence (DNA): TGTGCCACCAGACAGCAAGAGACCCAGTACTTC.

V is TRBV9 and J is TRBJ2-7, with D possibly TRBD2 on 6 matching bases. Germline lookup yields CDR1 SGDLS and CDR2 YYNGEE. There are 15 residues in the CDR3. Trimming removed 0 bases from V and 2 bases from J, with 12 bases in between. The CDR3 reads CASSVDGGKTYEQYF. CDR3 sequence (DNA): TGTGCCAGCAGCGTAGACGGGGGTAAAACCTACGAGCAGTACTTC.

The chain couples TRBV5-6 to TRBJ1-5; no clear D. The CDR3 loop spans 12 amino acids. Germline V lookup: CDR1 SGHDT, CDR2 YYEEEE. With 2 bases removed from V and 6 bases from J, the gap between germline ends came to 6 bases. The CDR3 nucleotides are TGTGCCAGCAGCTTTGGTAGTCAGCCCCAGCATTTT. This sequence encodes CASSFGSQPQHF.